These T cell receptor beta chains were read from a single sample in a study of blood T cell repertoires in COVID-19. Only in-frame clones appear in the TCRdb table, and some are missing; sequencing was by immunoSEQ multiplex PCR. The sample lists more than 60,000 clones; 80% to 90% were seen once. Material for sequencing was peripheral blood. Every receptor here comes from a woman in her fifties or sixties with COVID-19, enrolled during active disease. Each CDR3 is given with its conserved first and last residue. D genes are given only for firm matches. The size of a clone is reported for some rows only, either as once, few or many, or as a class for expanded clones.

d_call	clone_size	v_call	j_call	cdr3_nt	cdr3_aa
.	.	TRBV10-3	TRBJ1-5	TGTGCCACGAGCGACAGTTTCAATCAGCCCCAGCATTTT	CATSDSFNQPQHF
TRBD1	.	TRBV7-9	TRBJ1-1	TGTGCCAGCAGCTTAGGGACAGGGTTTAACACTGAAGCTTTCTTT	CASSLGTGFNTEAFF
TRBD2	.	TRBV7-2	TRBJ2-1	TGTGCCAGCAGCTTAGGGGGGACTAGATTTTACAATGAGCAGTTCTTC	CASSLGGTRFYNEQFF
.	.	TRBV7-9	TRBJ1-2	TGTGCCAGCAGCTTAGGGCAGGGGAAAGGCTACACCTTC	CASSLGQGKGYTF
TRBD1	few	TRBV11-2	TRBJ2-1	TGTGCCAGCAGCTTCCGACAGGGGAACTTAAATGAGCAGTTCTTC	CASSFRQGNLNEQFF
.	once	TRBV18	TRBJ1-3	TGTGCCAGCTCACCCCAAGTCGAGGGGGTCGGAAACACCATATATTTT	CASSPQVEGVGNTIYF
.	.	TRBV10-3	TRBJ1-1	TGTGCCACCCCCGGGGCCCCCAACACAGGGTCGAACACTGAAGCTTTCTTT	CATPGAPNTGSNTEAFF
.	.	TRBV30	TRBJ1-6	TGTGCCTGGGGCCTTACCACGGATTCACCCCTCCACTTT	CAWGLTTDSPLHF
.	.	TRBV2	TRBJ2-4	TGTGCCAGCAGACGACAGGGGAGGGACATTCAGTACTTC	CASRRQGRDIQYF
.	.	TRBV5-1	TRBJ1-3	TGCGCCAGCCAGGAGGGCACCCTGTTCTCTGGAAACACCATATATTTT	CASQEGTLFSGNTIYF
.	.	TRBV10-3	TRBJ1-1	TGTGCCATCAGTGGTGCCCCAGGAGGGGAAACTGAAGCTTTCTTT	CAISGAPGGETEAFF
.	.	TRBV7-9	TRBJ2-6	TGTGCCAGCAGCTCACCGTCGGGGTCCGGGGCCAACGTCCTGACTTTC	CASSSPSGSGANVLTF
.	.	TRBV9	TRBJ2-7	TGTGCCAGCAGCGTAGCTCTAGACGCCCGCAATACCTACGAGCAGTACTTC	CASSVALDARNTYEQYF
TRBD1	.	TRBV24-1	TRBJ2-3	TGTGCCACCAGTGAACAACAGGGGGCATCTAGCACAGATACGCAGTATTTT	CATSEQQGASSTDTQYF